This is a list of T cell receptor beta chains from one sample in a study of T cell responses to AZD1222 COVID-19 vaccine. Libraries were prepared by immunoSEQ multiplex PCR; TCRdb keeps only in-frame clonotypes and omits some of them. Of some 130,000 clones detected, roughly 90% appear once; the ten largest clones hold 0.85% to 1.2%. The source was peripheral blood, collected 28 days after the second AZD1222 dose. Receptor source: an adult who received the AZD1222 COVID-19 vaccine. CDR3s include the opening cysteine and the closing phenylalanine or tryptophan. Each record gives: J gene, V gene, clone size, D gene, CDR3 protein, CDR3 DNA. D genes are given only for firm matches. Where a row states a size, it is once, few, many or the class of an expanded clone; other rows omit it.

>TRBJ2-1|TRBV28|.|.
CASSFLDSPYNEQFF
TGTGCCAGCAGTTTTTTGGACAGTCCCTACAATGAGCAGTTCTTC
>TRBJ2-1|TRBV11-1|once|TRBD2
CASSLELAGGQEFF
TGTGCCAGCAGCTTAGAACTAGCGGGAGGGCAAGAGTTCTTC
>TRBJ2-2|TRBV7-3|.|.
CASSFGRGTGELFF
TGTGCCAGCAGCTTCGGCAGGGGAACCGGGGAGCTGTTTTTT
>TRBJ2-2|TRBV29-1|.|.
CAGQENTGELFF
TGTGCGGGTCAGGAAAACACCGGGGAGCTGTTTTTT
>TRBJ2-2|TRBV28|.|TRBD2
CASSFSTSGRARTGELFF
TGTGCCAGCAGTTTCTCGACTAGCGGGAGGGCCAGGACCGGGGAGCTGTTTTTT
>TRBJ2-3|TRBV10-2|.|.
CASSERVAVTDTQYF
TGCGCCAGCAGTGAGAGGGTAGCGGTCACAGATACGCAGTATTTT
>TRBJ1-1|TRBV5-1|.|.
CASSLSTLKGGTEAFF
TGCGCCAGCAGCTTAAGCACCCTTAAAGGGGGCACTGAAGCTTTCTTT
>TRBJ1-2|TRBV7-8|once|TRBD1
CASSLGTGTNYGYTF
TGTGCCAGCAGCTTAGGGACAGGGACCAACTATGGCTACACCTTC
>TRBJ1-5|TRBV27|.|.
CASSPGLSNQPQHF
TGTGCCAGCAGTCCCGGATTAAGCAATCAGCCCCAGCATTTT
>TRBJ2-5|TRBV18|.|TRBD1
CASSWGTGYQETQYF
TGTGCCAGCTCTTGGGGGACAGGGTACCAAGAGACCCAGTACTTC
>TRBJ2-1|TRBV20-1|.|.
CSASRLLTYNEQFF
TGCAGTGCGAGTAGACTACTAACCTACAATGAGCAGTTCTTC
>TRBJ2-1|TRBV28|.|TRBD2
CASSSPGGPANEQFF
TGTGCCAGCAGTTCTCCGGGAGGGCCCGCCAATGAGCAGTTCTTC
>TRBJ1-5|TRBV6-2/TRBV6-3|.|.
CASSLQGGQPQHF
TGTGCCAGCAGTTTACAGGGTGGTCAGCCCCAGCATTTT
>TRBJ2-1|TRBV6-4|.|.
CASSDGGLLSSYNEQFF
TGTGCCAGCAGTGACGGGGGGCTCTTGAGCTCCTACAATGAGCAGTTCTTC
>TRBJ1-4|TRBV15|.|.
CATSRDLRATNEKLFF
TGTGCCACCAGCAGAGATCTCAGGGCAACTAATGAAAAACTGTTTTTT
>TRBJ2-5|TRBV7-2|.|TRBD2
CASSLGSGLGAGETQYF
TGTGCCAGCAGCTTAGGGTCGGGACTAGGGGCGGGGGAGACCCAGTACTTC
>TRBJ2-1|TRBV4-2|.|.
CASSQSLGVIDNEQFF
TGTGCCAGCAGCCAATCGTTGGGGGTCATAGACAATGAGCAGTTCTTC
>TRBJ2-5|TRBV7-2|.|TRBD2
CASSLGLAGARETQYF
TGTGCCAGCAGTCTCGGACTAGCGGGGGCCAGGGAGACCCAGTACTTC
>TRBJ1-1|TRBV6-5|.|.
CASSPRGYMNTEAFF
TGTGCCAGCAGTCCCCGGGGGTACATGAACACTGAAGCTTTCTTT
>TRBJ2-7|TRBV30|.|.
CAWSVALSYEQYF
TGTGCCTGGAGTGTAGCATTATCCTACGAGCAGTACTTC
>TRBJ2-3|TRBV20-1|.|.
CSASPGSGFTDTQYF
TGCAGTGCTAGTCCTGGCAGCGGCTTCACAGATACGCAGTATTTT
>TRBJ2-2|TRBV18|.|.
CASSPRQEATGELFF
TGTGCCAGCTCACCACGACAGGAGGCCACCGGGGAGCTGTTTTTT
>TRBJ2-7|TRBV12-3/TRBV12-4|.|TRBD1
CASIPDRGYEQYF
TGTGCCAGCATTCCAGACAGGGGATACGAGCAGTACTTC
>TRBJ1-1|TRBV6-6|.|.
CASSSQIENTEAFF
TGTGCCAGCAGTTCTCAGATAGAAAACACTGAAGCTTTCTTT
>TRBJ1-3|TRBV2|.|.
CASRGSGTGIGLWGNTIYF
TGTGCCAGCAGGGGCTCCGGAACAGGGATAGGCTTGTGGGGAAACACCATATATTTT
>TRBJ2-1|TRBV29-1|.|.
CSVARTESYNEQFF
TGCAGCGTTGCCAGGACAGAGTCGTACAATGAGCAGTTCTTC
>TRBJ2-1|TRBV27|.|TRBD2
CASSPGLAGTLQFF
TGTGCCAGCAGCCCTGGACTAGCGGGGACATTGCAGTTCTTC
>TRBJ1-6|TRBV12-3/TRBV12-4|once|.
CASSLGNSPLHF
TGTGCCAGCAGTTTGGGCAATTCACCCCTCCACTTT
>TRBJ2-5|TRBV11-1|.|.
CASSLEGQTQYF
TGTGCCAGCAGCTTGGAGGGGCAGACCCAGTACTTC
>TRBJ2-7|TRBV5-1|.|.
CASSLVGGGPYEQYF
TGCGCCAGCAGCTTGGTGGGGGGGGGCCCCTACGAGCAGTACTTC
>TRBJ2-2|TRBV29-1|.|TRBD1
CSVVRDRAGELFF
TGCAGCGTTGTCAGGGACAGGGCCGGGGAGCTGTTTTTT
>TRBJ2-6|TRBV6-2/TRBV6-3|.|.
CASSVGANVLTF
TGTGCCAGCAGTGTCGGGGCCAACGTCCTGACTTTC
>TRBJ2-2|TRBV7-3|.|TRBD1
CASSSPGTGDLTGELFF
TGTGCCAGCAGCTCCCCGGGGACAGGGGACCTAACCGGGGAGCTGTTTTTT
>TRBJ2-7|TRBV28|.|TRBD1
CASSMDRRYEQYF
TGTGCCAGCAGTATGGACAGGAGGTACGAGCAGTACTTC
>TRBJ2-1|TRBV6-2/TRBV6-3|.|TRBD2
CASIPGGHSYNEQFF
TGTGCCAGCATCCCGGGGGGTCATTCCTACAATGAGCAGTTCTTC
>TRBJ1-6|TRBV7-9|.|TRBD1
CASSLATGSGSPLHF
TGTGCCAGCAGCTTAGCGACAGGGAGCGGTTCACCCCTCCACTTT
>TRBJ2-5|TRBV5-1|.|TRBD2
CASSLVIAGYQETQYF
TGCGCCAGCAGCTTGGTGATAGCGGGGTATCAAGAGACCCAGTACTTC
>TRBJ2-2|TRBV9|.|.
CASSVEVGELFF
TGTGCCAGCAGCGTAGAGGTGGGGGAGCTGTTTTTT
>TRBJ2-7|TRBV6-2/TRBV6-3|few|TRBD2
CASSYSSSGSSEQYF
TGTGCCAGCAGTTACTCATCTAGCGGGAGTTCCGAGCAGTACTTC
>TRBJ1-2|TRBV2|.|TRBD1
CASSEDRGRDGYTF
TGTGCCAGCAGTGAAGACAGGGGGCGCGACGGCTACACCTTC
>TRBJ2-1|TRBV20-1|.|.
CSASSEDEQFF
TGCAGTGCTTCTAGTGAGGATGAGCAGTTCTTC
>TRBJ1-2|TRBV6-5|.|TRBD1
CASRRQGEGYTF
TGTGCCAGCAGACGACAGGGTGAAGGCTACACCTTC
>TRBJ2-2|TRBV19|.|.
CASSISGGDWTGELFF
TGTGCCAGTAGTATATCAGGGGGGGATTGGACCGGGGAGCTGTTTTTT
>TRBJ1-2|TRBV18|.|.
CASSPSLSGDYGYTF
TGTGCCAGCTCACCATCTCTCTCGGGTGACTATGGCTACACCTTC
>TRBJ1-5|TRBV28|.|.
CASNPQRAENQPQHF
TGTGCCAGCAATCCTCAACGGGCGGAGAATCAGCCCCAGCATTTT
>TRBJ1-6|TRBV7-2|.|.
CASSSKVSYNSPLHF
TGTGCCAGCAGCTCAAAGGTCTCCTATAATTCACCCCTCCACTTT
>TRBJ1-2|TRBV19|.|.
CASSTLQQGINGYTF
TGTGCCAGTAGTACCCTACAGCAGGGGATCAATGGCTACACCTTC
>TRBJ1-5|TRBV7-9|.|.
CASSRTTLKEHGRNQPQHF
TGTGCCAGCAGCCGAACAACTCTCAAGGAACATGGTAGGAATCAGCCCCAGCATTTT
>TRBJ2-3|TRBV2|.|TRBD2
CASERGSSVDTQYF
TGTGCCAGCGAACGCGGGAGTAGTGTAGATACGCAGTATTTT
>TRBJ2-7|TRBV5-5|.|TRBD1
CASSFDGQVGSYEQYF
TGTGCCAGCAGCTTCGATGGACAGGTGGGATCCTACGAGCAGTACTTC
>TRBJ2-2|TRBV5-1|.|TRBD2
CASSSFEPGLAGGSDTGELFF
TGCGCCAGCAGCTCATTCGAACCGGGACTAGCGGGAGGGTCAGACACCGGGGAGCTGTTTTTT
>TRBJ2-5|TRBV7-3|.|.
CASSQTGGGETQYF
TGTGCCAGCAGCCAAACAGGGGGAGGGGAGACCCAGTACTTC
>TRBJ1-1|TRBV30|.|.
CAWIREYTEAFF
TGTGCCTGGATAAGGGAGTACACTGAAGCTTTCTTT
>TRBJ1-1|TRBV27|once|.
CASSLASNTEAFF
TGTGCCAGCAGTTTAGCATCGAACACTGAAGCTTTCTTT